Listed here are 13 T cell receptor beta chains from one sample, sequenced in a study of T cells after posttransplantation cyclophosphamide. Assay used: immunoSEQ multiplex PCR; TCRdb lists only in-frame clones, some missing. The sample has about 6,900 clones; approximately 82% are singletons. A marrow graft followed busulfan-fludarabine conditioning, with cyclophosphamide on days +3 and +4. Sequenced material: CD8+ T cells sorted from PBMCs, taken around 1,300 days after allogeneic stem cell transplant with posttransplant cyclophosphamide. The receptors shown here come from a female patient in her fifties or sixties who received an allogeneic stem cell transplant from a related donor, was CMV-positive, and had no GVHD. Some T cells here may be from the graft donor.

The J gene is TRBJ2-5, the V gene TRBV9; 7 bases agree with TRBD2. V dropped 0 bases and J dropped 3; count of bases not matched to a gene: 2. The CDR3 consists of 14 residues. Per germline, CDR1 SGDLS and CDR2 YYNGEE. CDR3 coding DNA: TGTGCCAGCAGCGTAGGGAGCGGGGAAGAGACCCAGTACTTC. This codes for CASSVGSGEETQYF. The whole variable domain, filled in from reference TRBV9 and TRBJ2-5, reads DSGVTQTPKHLITATGQRVTLRCSPRSGDLSVYWYQQSLDQGLQFLIQYYNGEERAKGNILERFSAQQFPDLHSELNLSSLELGDSALYFCASSVGSGEETQYFGPGTRLLVL.

The chain employs TRBV5-1 and TRBJ1-2; the D is unclear. This CDR3 spans 14 amino acids. Per the germline V gene, CDR1 is SGHRS and CDR2 is YFSETQ. V was pared by 0 bases and J by 4 bases, with 10 bases between. The CDR3 region has the DNA TGCGCCAGCAGCTTGGCCGAGACTTCCTATGGCTACACCTTC. This sequence encodes CASSLAETSYGYTF.

The chain uses TRBV14 and TRBJ1-2, with D uncertain. Trimming cost V 0 bases and J 4 bases, with 12 bases left between them. CDR3 length equals 15 residues. The germline V gene has CDR1 SGHDN and CDR2 FVKESK. The CDR3 nucleotides read TGTGCCAGCAGCCAAGATTTGGCGGGTCTCTATGGCTACACCTTC. Translation gives CASSQDLAGLYGYTF.

This clone is medium-sized by share. Here the CDR3 DNA reads TGCATTTCTCGGACAGGGTGGAACACTGAAGCTTTCTTT. It specifies CISRTGWNTEAFF. The V and J genes are TRBV29-1 and TRBJ1-1; TRBD1 agrees at 8 bases. The CDR3 covers 13 residues. The germline V gene encodes CDR1 SQVTM and CDR2 ANQGSEA.

This chain links TRBV19 with TRBJ2-7; TRBD2 agrees at 7 bases. The germline V gene encodes CDR1 LNHDA and CDR2 SQIVND (reference sequence). V trimming: 3 bases; J trimming: 3 bases; junction bases outside the gene matches: 14. CDR3 size: 17 residues. CDR3 DNA sequence: TGTGCCAGTAGTATCTCGCTGGGGCCTAGCGGCAGCTACGAGCAGTACTTC. Its translation: CASSISLGPSGSYEQYF.

This rearrangement joins TRBV2 to TRBJ2-7, with D perhaps TRBD1 (6 bases). The CDR3 extends over 13 amino acids. The ends were cut back, 8 bases at V and 0 bases at J, with 11 bases in the middle. Looked up from germline, CDR1 is SNHLY and CDR2 is FYNNEI. CDR3 in DNA: TGTGCCAGCGGGGACAACTACTCCTACGAGCAGTACTTC. Its translation: CASGDNYSYEQYF. The full variable domain, completed using reference TRBV2 and TRBJ2-7, is EPEVTQTPSHQVTQMGQEVILRCVPISNHLYFYWYRQILGQKVEFLVSFYNNEISEKSEIFDDQFSVERPDGSNFTLKIRSTKLEDSAMYFCASGDNYSYEQYFGPGTRLTVT.

The chain recombines TRBV7-9 with TRBJ2-5; 7 bases match TRBD1. The CDR3 loop spans 16 amino acids. Unmatched junction bases numbered 14, after V lost 5 bases and J lost 5 bases. Per germline, CDR1 SEHNR and CDR2 FQNEAQ (reference sequence). The CDR3 loop is CASSPQGDIFWETQYF. CDR3 DNA sequence: TGTGCCAGCAGCCCCCAGGGGGACATTTTTTGGGAGACCCAGTACTTC.

This clone was detected a few times. Other DNA sequences from this sample encode an identical CDR3 as well. The genes are TRBV28 and TRBJ2-7; 9 nucleotides line up with TRBD1. CDR1 and CDR2 from the germline V gene are MDHEN and SYDVKM. This CDR3 region has 14 residues. V dropped 6 bases and J dropped 2; count of bases not matched to a gene: 5. The CDR3 region is CASSSGQGPYEQYF. The CDR3 nucleotides read TGTGCCAGCAGCTCGGGACAGGGCCCCTACGAGCAGTACTTC. Complete variable domain (other parts from reference TRBV28 and TRBJ2-7): DVKVTQSSRYLVKRTGEKVFLECVQDMDHENMFWYRQDPGLGLRLIYFSYDVKMKEKGDIPEGYSVSREKKERFSLILESASTNQTSMYLCASSSGQGPYEQYFGPGTRLTVT.

The gene calls are TRBV2 and TRBJ2-2, with D tentatively TRBD1 (6 bases). The CDR3 runs to 14 residues. The V and J ends lost 4 bases and 4 bases respectively, with 10 bases between them. Germline lookup yields CDR1 SNHLY and CDR2 FYNNEI. CDR3 in DNA: TGTGCCAGCAGTGGGGCAGGGGTCACCGGGGAGCTGTTTTTT. This codes for CASSGAGVTGELFF.

The chain combines TRBV13 with TRBJ1-1, with D perhaps TRBD1 (5 bases). In germline, CDR1 is PRHDT, CDR2 FYEKMQ (reference sequence). This CDR3 has 16 residues. V shed 4 bases and J shed 0 bases, with 15 bases lying between them. CDR3 nucleotides: TGTGCCAGCAGCTCCGAAGGGGTTGAATTGAACACTGAAGCTTTCTTT. This translates into CASSSEGVELNTEAFF.

This rearrangement joins TRBV12-2 to TRBJ2-7; the table's D call of TRBD1 was not tested on the DNA. TRBV12-2 is recorded as a pseudogene. This CDR3 is 15 amino acids long. CDR3 in DNA: TGTGCAAGTCGCTTAGCGGGACAGTCCTCCTACGAGCAGTACTTC. It is translated as CASRLAGQSSYEQYF.

This sequence joins TRBV4-1 and TRBJ2-7; 9 bases are a match to TRBD1. Per germline, CDR1 MGHRA and CDR2 YSYEKL. Trimming at V came to 3 bases and at J to 3 bases, leaving 15 bases not matched to a gene. This CDR3 has 18 residues. The CDR3 here is CASSQANYRGRGFYEQYF. In DNA form, the CDR3 reads TGCGCCAGCAGCCAGGCTAATTACAGGGGGCGCGGTTTCTACGAGCAGTACTTC.

The rearrangement links TRBV2 to TRBJ2-1, with 7 bases fitting TRBD2. Germline trimming cut 4 bases from V and 3 bases from J; bases unmatched to any gene: 6. The CDR3 totals 15 residues. Germline loops: CDR1 SNHLY, CDR2 FYNNEI. The CDR3 reads CASSVELADYNEQFF. The CDR3 DNA reads TGTGCCAGCAGTGTTGAGCTAGCGGACTACAATGAGCAGTTCTTC.